Below, 2 T cell receptor beta chains from the same sample are listed, as sequenced in a study of breast tumors, draining lymph nodes, adjacent tissues. The lymph nodes were axillary draining lymph nodes from breast cancer patients. TCRdb redid the calling of the multiplex PCR reads with MiXCR, one entry per CDR3 protein. Of hundreds of thousands of distinct CDR3 sequences listed, approximately 31% are singletons. Sequenced: axillary lymph node tissue. The receptors shown here come from a female donor with breast cancer. Some clones in this sample may be carry-over from other donors' samples.

V usage is TRBV24-1 and J usage is TRBJ1-6; 9 nucleotides line up with TRBD1. Germline V lookup: CDR1 KGHDR, CDR2 SFDVKD. The V gene end was trimmed by 1 base and the J gene end by 7 bases; junction bases not matched to a gene: 10. This CDR3 region has 18 residues. CDR3 residues: CATSDFMGTGNFNSPLHF. The CDR3 DNA sequence: TGTGCCACCAGTGATTTCATGGGGACAGGGAACTTCAATTCACCCCTCCACTTT.

The chain couples TRBV19 to TRBJ1-1; D is unclear. The ends were cut back, 7 bases at V and 5 bases at J, with 11 bases in the middle. There are 12 residues in the CDR3. Germline V gene lookup returns CDR1 LNHDA and CDR2 SQIVND (reference sequence). The CDR3 protein is CASTRVGTEAFF. The CDR3 DNA reads as TGTGCCAGTACGAGGGTAGGGACTGAAGCTTTCTTT.